This paragraph reports one T cell receptor (beta chain). This sample was taken from a study of control samples from healthy donors and cancer patients. Assay used: immunoSEQ multiplex PCR; TCRdb lists only in-frame clones, some missing. The table records some 250,000 clones, roughly 80% of them present only once. The source is an older woman with lung cancer. What was sequenced was PBMCs.

In DNA, the CDR3 is TGTGCCAGCAGTTTAGGAAGCGATGGCTACACCTTC. Protein product: CASSLGSDGYTF. This chain joins TRBV12-3 or TRBV12-4 and TRBJ1-2; no definite D call. V was cut by 1 base and J by 6 bases, with 6 bases left in between. This CDR3 region has 12 residues.